A selection of T cell receptor beta chains follows, all from one sample in a study of T cells in Graves' hyperthyroidism and ophthalmopathy. TCRdb re-analysed the multiplex PCR reads in MiXCR, keeping a single row per CDR3 protein. The sample has 190,000 or so distinct CDR3 sequences, 18% seen once. The sequenced sample consisted of blood. These receptors were collected from a man between 40 and 49 years old with Graves' hyperthyroidism. CDR3s include the opening cysteine and the closing phenylalanine or tryptophan. Fields, in order: V gene, D gene, clone size, J gene, CDR3 protein, CDR3 DNA. D genes are given only for firm matches. Clone size is given for some rows only: seen once, a few or many times, or a class if the clone is expanded.

>TRBV29-1|TRBD1|NA|TRBJ1-1
CSVVEYTQGAAEAFF
TGCAGCGTTGTGGAGTACACACAGGGGGCGGCTGAAGCTTTCTTT
>TRBV27|TRBD2|many|TRBJ2-1
CASRTSDNEQFF
TGTGCCAGCAGGACTAGCGACAATGAGCAGTTCTTC
>TRBV28|TRBD1|many|TRBJ1-1
CASSLWDRGVTEAFF
TGTGCCAGCAGTTTATGGGACAGGGGTGTCACTGAAGCTTTCTTT
>TRBV20-1|TRBD2|many|TRBJ2-1
CSARETSGGGTLEQFF
TGCAGTGCTAGAGAGACTAGCGGGGGGGGGACGCTTGAGCAGTTCTTC
>TRBV18|NA|few|TRBJ2-1
CASTSLTSYNEQFF
TGTGCCAGCACTAGCTTGACAAGCTACAATGAGCAGTTCTTC
>TRBV12-3/TRBV12-4|NA|NA|TRBJ2-7
CASRAQPVPYEQYF
TGTGCCAGCAGAGCTCAACCGGTACCCTACGAGCAGTACTTC
>TRBV5-5|NA|NA|TRBJ1-5
CASSLAEGRGLNQPQHF
TGTGCCAGCAGCCTCGCCGAGGGCAGGGGATTGAATCAGCCCCAGCATTTT
>TRBV15|NA|many|TRBJ2-3
CATSGNEGSTDTQYF
TGTGCCACCAGCGGCAACGAGGGTAGCACAGATACGCAGTATTTT
>TRBV24-1|NA|NA|TRBJ1-1
CATSDLENTEAFF
TGTGCCACCAGTGATTTAGAGAACACTGAAGCTTTCTTT
>TRBV29-1|NA|many|TRBJ2-3
CSVLVSSTDTQYF
TGCAGCGTTCTTGTATCTAGCACAGATACGCAGTATTTT
>TRBV19|TRBD1|NA|TRBJ1-1
CASRRGTGGYGSGTEAFF
TGTGCCAGTAGACGGGGGACAGGGGGATACGGCTCGGGCACTGAAGCTTTCTTT
>TRBV11-2|NA|many|TRBJ2-1
CASSLVITGLMNEQFF
TGTGCCAGCAGCTTAGTTATCACAGGTCTGATGAATGAGCAGTTCTTC
>TRBV19|NA|many|TRBJ1-2
CATGRANYGYTF
TGTGCCACGGGCAGGGCCAACTATGGCTACACCTTC
>TRBV30|NA|NA|TRBJ1-2
CAWRTPPKAVGTF
TGTGCCTGGAGGACCCCGCCTAAGGCGGTGGGCACCTTC
>TRBV5-8|NA|NA|TRBJ1-3
CASSYTVFSGNTIYF
TGTGCCAGCAGCTACACAGTTTTCTCTGGAAACACCATATATTTT
>TRBV28|NA|many|TRBJ1-1
CAVIYSGGTEAFF
TGTGCCGTGATATACAGCGGGGGCACTGAAGCTTTCTTT
>TRBV27|NA|NA|TRBJ1-3
CASSALQGLYRNTIYF
TGTGCCAGCAGCGCCTTACAGGGACTCTATAGAAACACCATATATTTT
>TRBV5-1|NA|few|TRBJ1-2
CASSFMEGTYGYTF
TGCGCCAGCAGCTTTATGGAGGGCACCTATGGCTACACCTTC
>TRBV5-1|TRBD1|many|TRBJ1-1
CASTRQGNTEAFF
TGCGCCAGCACCCGACAGGGGAACACTGAAGCTTTCTTT
>TRBV7-2|TRBD2|many|TRBJ2-3
CASRSLYRGVLTDTQYF
TGTGCCAGCAGATCACTCTACCGGGGGGTACTCACAGATACGCAGTATTTT
>TRBV30|NA|many|TRBJ2-7
CAWSQLRGGEQYF
TGTGCCTGGAGTCAACTTCGAGGGGGGGAGCAGTACTTC
>TRBV2|NA|many|TRBJ2-5
CASSDREETQYF
TGTGCCAGCAGTGACCGGGAAGAGACCCAGTACTTC
>TRBV28|TRBD1|few|TRBJ1-3
CASSLRGQGNLDTIYF
TGTGCCAGCAGTTTAAGGGGACAGGGGAATCTAGACACCATATATTTT
>TRBV7-6|NA|many|TRBJ2-3
CASSALGGPDTQYF
TGTGCCAGCAGCGCCCTGGGGGGCCCAGATACGCAGTATTTT
>TRBV20-1|NA|NA|TRBJ2-1
CSARPRESFHNEQFF
TGCAGTGCTAGACCCCGGGAGAGCTTCCACAATGAGCAGTTCTTC
>TRBV2|NA|many|TRBJ1-4
CASSEGRGGEKLFF
TGTGCCAGCAGTGAGGGCAGGGGCGGAGAAAAACTGTTTTTT
>TRBV30|TRBD2|few|TRBJ2-5
CAWQRLAGGIEETQYF
TGTGCCTGGCAACGACTAGCGGGGGGAATCGAAGAGACCCAGTACTTC
>TRBV20-1|TRBD2|NA|TRBJ2-1
CSARLASGDNEQFF
TGCAGTGCTAGATTGGCTAGCGGGGACAATGAGCAGTTCTTC
>TRBV12-3/TRBV12-4|NA|few|TRBJ1-6
CASRGLYNSPLHF
TGTGCCAGCAGGGGGCTCTATAATTCACCCCTCCACTTT
>TRBV29-1|TRBD2|few|TRBJ2-5
CSVEDQESSGVQETQYF
TGCAGCGTTGAAGATCAGGAATCTAGCGGGGTCCAAGAGACCCAGTACTTC
>TRBV9|NA|many|TRBJ2-1
CASSSWTGSGNEQFF
TGTGCCAGCAGCTCCTGGACGGGGAGCGGGAATGAGCAGTTCTTC
>TRBV28|NA|many|TRBJ2-1
CASSTEHRSYNEQFF
TGTGCCAGCAGTACCGAACACCGCTCCTACAATGAGCAGTTCTTC
>TRBV9|TRBD1|NA|TRBJ2-2
CASSVPRTGGLNTGELFF
TGTGCCAGCAGCGTCCCGAGGACAGGGGGCTTGAACACCGGGGAGCTGTTTTTT
>TRBV27|NA|many|TRBJ2-3
CASRPTGFSATDTQYF
TGTGCCAGCAGACCAACCGGGTTCTCGGCCACAGATACGCAGTATTTT
>TRBV5-6|NA|many|TRBJ2-7
CASSLGPPDEQYF
TGTGCCAGCAGCTTGGGTCCTCCGGACGAGCAGTACTTC
>TRBV5-1|NA|many|TRBJ2-3
CASSTQENTQYF
TGCGCCAGCAGCACCCAGGAAAATACGCAGTATTTT
>TRBV29-1|NA|many|TRBJ1-5
CSVGTGQRNQPQHF
TGCAGCGTTGGCACAGGGCAAAGGAATCAGCCCCAGCATTTT
>TRBV15|NA|few|TRBJ2-1
CATRKNDNEQFF
TGTGCCACCAGAAAAAATGACAATGAGCAGTTCTTC
>TRBV5-1|TRBD1|many|TRBJ1-2
CASSLEIGQGTNYGYTF
TGCGCCAGCAGCTTGGAAATAGGACAGGGGACTAACTATGGCTACACCTTC
>TRBV27|NA|NA|TRBJ1-1
CASGHRVGTEAFF
TGTGCCAGCGGACACAGGGTCGGCACTGAAGCTTTCTTT
>TRBV11-2|NA|many|TRBJ2-1
CASSLEPTSEQFF
TGTGCCAGCAGCTTAGAACCGACTAGTGAGCAGTTCTTC
>TRBV6-5|TRBD2|many|TRBJ2-3
CASSYSTGLAVTSTDTQYF
TGTGCCAGCAGTTACTCGACTGGACTAGCGGTGACTAGCACAGATACGCAGTATTTT
>TRBV18|TRBD1|many|TRBJ1-2
CASSPTGQGGYTF
TGTGCCAGCTCACCGACCGGACAGGGTGGCTACACCTTC
>TRBV5-1|TRBD1|many|TRBJ2-5
CASSQQWDSQETQYF
TGCGCCAGCAGCCAACAGTGGGACAGCCAAGAGACCCAGTACTTC
>TRBV4-3|NA|NA|TRBJ1-1
CASSQDVRQENTEAFF
TGCGCCAGCAGCCAAGACGTTCGACAGGAGAACACTGAAGCTTTCTTT
>TRBV6-2/TRBV6-3|NA|NA|TRBJ2-1
CASSTTGSYNEQFF
TGTGCCAGCAGTACGACAGGTTCCTACAATGAGCAGTTCTTC
>TRBV28|TRBD1|NA|TRBJ2-2
CASSTGTVLTGELFF
TGTGCCAGCAGCACCGGGACAGTTCTAACCGGGGAGCTGTTTTTT
>TRBV9|NA|many|TRBJ2-1
CASSVALGNEQFF
TGTGCCAGCAGCGTAGCTTTGGGGAATGAGCAGTTCTTC
>TRBV28|TRBD2|many|TRBJ2-5
CASSPGTSKEETQYF
TGTGCCAGCAGTCCCGGGACTAGCAAGGAGGAGACCCAGTACTTC
>TRBV20-1|TRBD1|NA|TRBJ1-2
CSANIGQGYGYTF
TGCAGTGCTAACATCGGACAGGGATATGGCTACACCTTC
>TRBV9|TRBD2|many|TRBJ2-2
CASSVRQTSGRTGELFF
TGTGCCAGCAGCGTACGCCAGACTAGCGGTCGTACCGGGGAGCTGTTTTTT
>TRBV7-9|NA|many|TRBJ2-7
CASSLQAGLREQYF
TGTGCCAGCAGCCTACAAGCGGGCTTAAGGGAGCAGTACTTC
>TRBV20-1|TRBD2|many|TRBJ2-1
CSATLTSGGVGEQFF
TGCAGTGCTACTCTTACTAGCGGGGGGGTCGGTGAGCAGTTCTTC
>TRBV20-1|TRBD2|many|TRBJ2-3
CSARDTRLAGRTDTQYF
TGCAGTGCTAGAGACACCCGACTAGCGGGCCGCACAGATACGCAGTATTTT
>TRBV7-3|TRBD2|NA|TRBJ2-3
CASSRLAGVQTDTQYF
TGTGCCAGCAGCCGACTAGCGGGGGTCCAAACAGATACGCAGTATTTT